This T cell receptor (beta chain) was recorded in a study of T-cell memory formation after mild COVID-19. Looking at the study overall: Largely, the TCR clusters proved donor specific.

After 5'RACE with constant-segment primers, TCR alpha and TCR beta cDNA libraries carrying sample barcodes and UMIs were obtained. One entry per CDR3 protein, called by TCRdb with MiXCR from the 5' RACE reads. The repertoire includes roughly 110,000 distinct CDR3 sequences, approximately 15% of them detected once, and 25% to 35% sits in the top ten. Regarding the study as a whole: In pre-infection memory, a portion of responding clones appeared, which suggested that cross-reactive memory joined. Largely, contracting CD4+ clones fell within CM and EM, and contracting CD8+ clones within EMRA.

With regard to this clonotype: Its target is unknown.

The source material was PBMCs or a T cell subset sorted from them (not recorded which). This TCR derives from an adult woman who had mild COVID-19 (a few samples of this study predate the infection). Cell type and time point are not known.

CDR3 in DNA: TGTGCCAGCATAGCGGGGGGTAGCTCCTACAATGAGCAGTTCTTC. Amino acids: CASIAGGSSYNEQFF. V usage is TRBV2 and J usage is TRBJ2-1; 10 bases fit TRBD2. CDR1 SNHLY and CDR2 FYNNEI come from the germline V gene. The CDR3 is made up of 15 amino acids. The J segment lost 0 bases and the V segment lost 7 bases, leaving 3 bases of the junction unmatched.